This T cell receptor beta chain was sequenced in a study of blood T cells in healthy people across ages. Broader study findings: Expanded clonotype changes were possibly confounded by unknown donor CMV status. It was the long-lived donors that had more naive CD4+ cells and higher diversity than aged donors.

PCR was performed a second time for about 7 to 11 cycles using a sample-barcoded 5' primer and a J-beta primer mix. MiXCR, run by TCRdb on the 5' RACE reads, gives a single entry per CDR3 protein. Counted here are about a million distinct CDR3 sequences, roughly half occurring once; the ten biggest clones make up around a fifth. Aged roughly 6 to 100, donors were systemically healthy Caucasians from Russia. Isolated PBMCs totaled at least 6 million in each sample. On this clonotype: Its antigen is as yet unknown.

This CDR3 region has 13 residues. V lost 3 bases, J lost 4 bases, and 8 bases lay in between. Germline CDR1 SGDLS, CDR2 YYNGEE. This TCR was recovered from a woman in her fifties or sixties in good health. The chain uses TRBV9 and TRBJ1-5, with no clear D. The sample was blood. CDR3 amino acids: CASSGTENQPQHF. CDR3 nucleotide sequence: TGTGCCAGCAGCGGGACGGAGAATCAGCCCCAGCATTTT.